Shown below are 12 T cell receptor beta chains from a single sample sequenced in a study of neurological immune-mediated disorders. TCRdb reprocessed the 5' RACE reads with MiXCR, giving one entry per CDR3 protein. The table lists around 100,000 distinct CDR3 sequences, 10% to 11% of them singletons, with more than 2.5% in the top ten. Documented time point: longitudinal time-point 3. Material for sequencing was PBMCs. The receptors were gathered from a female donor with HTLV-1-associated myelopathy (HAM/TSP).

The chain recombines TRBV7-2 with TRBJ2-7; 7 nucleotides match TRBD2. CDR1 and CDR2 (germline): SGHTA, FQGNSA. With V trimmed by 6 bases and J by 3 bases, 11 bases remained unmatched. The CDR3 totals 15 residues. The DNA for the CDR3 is TGTGCCAGCAGAGTAGCGGGCGGTTTAGTCTACGAGCAGTACTTC. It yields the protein CASRVAGGLVYEQYF.

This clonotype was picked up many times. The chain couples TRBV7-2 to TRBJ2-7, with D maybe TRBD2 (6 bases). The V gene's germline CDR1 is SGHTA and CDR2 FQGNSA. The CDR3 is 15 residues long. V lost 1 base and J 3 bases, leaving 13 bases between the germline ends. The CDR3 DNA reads TGTGCCAGCAGCTTAGACCTGTGGAGGGTCTACGAGCAGTACTTC. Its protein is CASSLDLWRVYEQYF.

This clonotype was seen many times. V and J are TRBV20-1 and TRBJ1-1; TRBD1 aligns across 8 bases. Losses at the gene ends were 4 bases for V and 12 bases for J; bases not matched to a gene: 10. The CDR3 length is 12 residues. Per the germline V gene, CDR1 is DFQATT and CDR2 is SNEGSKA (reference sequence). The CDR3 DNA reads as TGCAGTGCTAACCCGGGACAGGACACCTCTTTCTTT. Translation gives CSANPGQDTSFF.

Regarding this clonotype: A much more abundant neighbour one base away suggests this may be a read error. CDR3: CASSPGGVEGLELFF. CDR3 DNA sequence: TGCGCCAGCAGCCCAGGGGGCGTAGAAGGCCTTGAGCTGTTCTTC. This chain links TRBV5-1 with TRBJ2-1; 8 positions match TRBD1. This CDR3 is 15 amino acids long. CDR1 is SGHRS, CDR2 YFSETQ, per germline.

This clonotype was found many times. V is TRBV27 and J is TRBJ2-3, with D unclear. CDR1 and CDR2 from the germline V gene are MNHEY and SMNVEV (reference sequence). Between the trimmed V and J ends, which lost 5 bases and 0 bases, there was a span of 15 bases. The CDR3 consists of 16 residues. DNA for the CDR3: TGTGCCAGCAGTCCGAGGACCAGGCCTAGCACAGATACGCAGTATTTT. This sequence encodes CASSPRTRPSTDTQYF.

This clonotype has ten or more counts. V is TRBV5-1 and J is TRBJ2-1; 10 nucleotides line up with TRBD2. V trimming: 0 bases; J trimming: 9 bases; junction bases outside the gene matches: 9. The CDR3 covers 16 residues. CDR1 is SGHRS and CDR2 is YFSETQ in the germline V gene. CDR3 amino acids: CASSLGTSGVRGEQFF. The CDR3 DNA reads TGCGCCAGCAGCTTGGGAACTAGCGGGGTGAGGGGTGAGCAGTTCTTC.

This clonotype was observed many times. The CDR3 protein is CASSQVGTKPGQETQYF. The CDR3 DNA reads as TGCGCCAGCAGCCAAGTCGGAACCAAGCCGGGCCAAGAGACCCAGTACTTC. The chain recombines TRBV4-1 with TRBJ2-5; unclear D gene. Germline CDR1 is MGHRA and CDR2 is YSYEKL. Trimming pared 1 base from V and 1 base from J, leaving 16 bases between. CDR3 length equals 17 residues.

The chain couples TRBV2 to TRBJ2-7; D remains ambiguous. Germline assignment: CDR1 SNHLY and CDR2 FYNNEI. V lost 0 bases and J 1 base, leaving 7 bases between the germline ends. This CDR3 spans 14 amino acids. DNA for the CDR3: TGTGCCAGCAGTGAAGCGCGGCAGTCCTACGAGCAGTACTTC. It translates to CASSEARQSYEQYF.

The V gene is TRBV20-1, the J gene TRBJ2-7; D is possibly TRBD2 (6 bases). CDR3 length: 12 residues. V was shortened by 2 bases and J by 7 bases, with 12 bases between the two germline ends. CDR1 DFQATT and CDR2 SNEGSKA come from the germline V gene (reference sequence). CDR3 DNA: TGCAGTGCTAGATCTTGGCGGGGAGAGCAGTACTTC. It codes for CSARSWRGEQYF.

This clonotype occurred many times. CDR3 protein: CASSLGGGSGEKLFF. The CDR3 DNA reads as TGTGCCAGCAGCTTAGGAGGAGGGAGTGGTGAAAAACTGTTTTTT. The chain joins TRBV7-9 to TRBJ1-4; D ambiguous. Trimming removed 1 base from V and 7 bases from J, with 13 bases in between. Per the germline V gene, CDR1 is SEHNR and CDR2 is FQNEAQ (reference sequence). The CDR3 totals 15 residues.

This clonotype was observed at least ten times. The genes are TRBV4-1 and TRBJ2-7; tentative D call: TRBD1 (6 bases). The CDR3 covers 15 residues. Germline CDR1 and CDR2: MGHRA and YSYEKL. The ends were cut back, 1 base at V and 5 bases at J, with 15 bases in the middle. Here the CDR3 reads CASSQGQQGSHEQYF. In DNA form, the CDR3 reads TGCGCCAGCAGCCAAGGACAACAGGGTTCCCACGAGCAGTACTTC.

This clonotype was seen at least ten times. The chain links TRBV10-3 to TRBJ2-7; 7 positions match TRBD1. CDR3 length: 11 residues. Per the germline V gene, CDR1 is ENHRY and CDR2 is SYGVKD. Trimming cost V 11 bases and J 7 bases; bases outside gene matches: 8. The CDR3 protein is CASEGAREQYF. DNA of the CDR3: TGTGCCTCAGAGGGGGCGAGGGAGCAGTACTTC.